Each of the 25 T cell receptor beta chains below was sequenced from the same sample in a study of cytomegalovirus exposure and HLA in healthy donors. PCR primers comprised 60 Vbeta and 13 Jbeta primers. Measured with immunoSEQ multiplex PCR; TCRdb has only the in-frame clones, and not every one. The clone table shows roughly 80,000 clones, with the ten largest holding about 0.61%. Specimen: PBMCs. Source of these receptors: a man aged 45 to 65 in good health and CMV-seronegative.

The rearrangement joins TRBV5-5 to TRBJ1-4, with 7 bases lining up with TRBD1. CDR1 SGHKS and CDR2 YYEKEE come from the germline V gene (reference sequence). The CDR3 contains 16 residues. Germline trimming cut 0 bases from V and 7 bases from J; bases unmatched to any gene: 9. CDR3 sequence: CASSLGRGYLLEKLFF. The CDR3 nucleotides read TGTGCCAGCAGCTTGGGCAGGGGGTATCTTCTTGAAAAACTGTTTTTT.

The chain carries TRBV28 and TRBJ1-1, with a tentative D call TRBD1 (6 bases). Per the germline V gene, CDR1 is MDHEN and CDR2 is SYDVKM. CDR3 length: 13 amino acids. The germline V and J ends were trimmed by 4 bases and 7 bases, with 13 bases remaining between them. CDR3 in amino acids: CASSSQGQDEAFF. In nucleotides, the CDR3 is TGTGCCAGCAGTTCCCAGGGGCAGGATGAAGCTTTCTTT.

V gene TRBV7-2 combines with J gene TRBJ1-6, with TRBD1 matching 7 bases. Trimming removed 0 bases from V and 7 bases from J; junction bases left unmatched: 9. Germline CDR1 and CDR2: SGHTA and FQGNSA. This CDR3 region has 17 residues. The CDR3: CASSLASTGQENSPLHF. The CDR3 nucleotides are TGTGCCAGCAGCTTAGCATCCACCGGACAGGAGAATTCACCCCTCCACTTT.

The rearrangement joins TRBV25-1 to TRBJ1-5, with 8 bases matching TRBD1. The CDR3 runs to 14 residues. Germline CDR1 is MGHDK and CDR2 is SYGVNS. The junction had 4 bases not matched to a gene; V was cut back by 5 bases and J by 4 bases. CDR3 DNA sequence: TGTGCCAGCAGTCCCAGACAGGGGAATCAGCCCCAGCATTTT. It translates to CASSPRQGNQPQHF.

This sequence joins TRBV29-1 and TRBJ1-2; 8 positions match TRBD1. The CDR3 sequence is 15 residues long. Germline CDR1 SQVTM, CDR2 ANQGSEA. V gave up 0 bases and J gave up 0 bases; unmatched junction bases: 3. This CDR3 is CSVEELTGANYGYTF. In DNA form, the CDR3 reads TGCAGCGTTGAAGAGTTGACAGGGGCTAACTATGGCTACACCTTC.

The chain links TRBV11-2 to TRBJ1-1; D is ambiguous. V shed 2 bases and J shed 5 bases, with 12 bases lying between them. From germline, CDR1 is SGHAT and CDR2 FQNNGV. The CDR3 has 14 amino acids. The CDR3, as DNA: TGTGCCAGCAGCTTACGGGAGGACGGAACTGAAGCTTTCTTT. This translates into CASSLREDGTEAFF.

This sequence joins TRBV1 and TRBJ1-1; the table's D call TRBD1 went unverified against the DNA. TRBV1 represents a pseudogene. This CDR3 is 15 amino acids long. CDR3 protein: CTSSHKGQGVAEAFF. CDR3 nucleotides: TGCACCAGCAGCCACAAGGGACAGGGGGTCGCTGAAGCTTTCTTT.

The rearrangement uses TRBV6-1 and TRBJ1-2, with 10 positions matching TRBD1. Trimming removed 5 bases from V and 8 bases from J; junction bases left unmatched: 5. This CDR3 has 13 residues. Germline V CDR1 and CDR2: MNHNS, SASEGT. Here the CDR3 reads CASSPRTGGGYTF. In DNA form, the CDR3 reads TGTGCCAGCAGTCCGCGGACAGGGGGAGGCTACACCTTC.

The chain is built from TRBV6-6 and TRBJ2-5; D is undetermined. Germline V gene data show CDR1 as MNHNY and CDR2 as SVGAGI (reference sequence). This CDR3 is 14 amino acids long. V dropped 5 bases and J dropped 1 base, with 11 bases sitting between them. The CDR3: CASSPRVPQETQYF. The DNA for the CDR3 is TGTGCCAGCAGTCCCCGGGTCCCCCAAGAGACCCAGTACTTC.

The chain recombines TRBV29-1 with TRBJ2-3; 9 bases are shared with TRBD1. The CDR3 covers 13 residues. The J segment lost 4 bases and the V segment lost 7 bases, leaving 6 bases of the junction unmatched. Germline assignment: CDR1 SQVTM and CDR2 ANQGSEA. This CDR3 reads CSGRQGGADTQYF. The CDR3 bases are TGCAGCGGTCGACAGGGGGGGGCAGATACGCAGTATTTT.

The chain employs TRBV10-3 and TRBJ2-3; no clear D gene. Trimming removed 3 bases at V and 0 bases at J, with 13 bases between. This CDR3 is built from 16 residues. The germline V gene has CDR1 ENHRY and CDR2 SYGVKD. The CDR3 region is CAISELGASSTDTQYF. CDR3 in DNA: TGTGCCATCAGTGAACTGGGCGCCTCTAGCACAGATACGCAGTATTTT.

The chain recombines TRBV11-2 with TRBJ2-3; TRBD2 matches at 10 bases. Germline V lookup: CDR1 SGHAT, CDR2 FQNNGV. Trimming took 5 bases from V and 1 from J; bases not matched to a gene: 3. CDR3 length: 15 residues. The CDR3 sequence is CASSLLAGGTDTQYF. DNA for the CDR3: TGTGCCAGCAGCCTTCTAGCGGGGGGCACAGATACGCAGTATTTT. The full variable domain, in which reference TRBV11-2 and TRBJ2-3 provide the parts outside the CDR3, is EAGVAQSPRYKIIEKRQSVAFWCNPISGHATLYWYQQILGQGPKLLIQFQNNGVVDDSQLPKDRFSAERLKGVDSTLKIQPAKLEDSAVYLCASSLLAGGTDTQYFGPGTRLTVL.

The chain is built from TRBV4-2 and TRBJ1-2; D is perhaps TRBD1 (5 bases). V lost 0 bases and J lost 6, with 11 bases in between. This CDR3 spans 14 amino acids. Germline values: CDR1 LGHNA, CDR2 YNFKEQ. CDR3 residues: CASSQDPGVNGYTF. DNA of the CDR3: TGTGCCAGCAGCCAAGATCCGGGGGTGAATGGCTACACCTTC.

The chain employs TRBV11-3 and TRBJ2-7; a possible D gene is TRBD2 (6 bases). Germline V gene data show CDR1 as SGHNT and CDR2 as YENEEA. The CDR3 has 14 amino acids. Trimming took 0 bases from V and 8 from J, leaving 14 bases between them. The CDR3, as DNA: TGTGCCAGCAGCTTAGAGGGGGACTCTACGAAGCAGTACTTC. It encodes CASSLEGDSTKQYF.

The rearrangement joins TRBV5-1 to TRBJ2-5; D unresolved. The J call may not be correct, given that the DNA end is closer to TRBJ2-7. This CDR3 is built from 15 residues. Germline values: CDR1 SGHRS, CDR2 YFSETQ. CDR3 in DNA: TGCGCCAGCAGCCCCCCGACAACTTCTCGTCACGAGCAGTACTTC. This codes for CASSPPTTSRHEQYF.

The CDR3 region has the DNA TGTGCCAGCAGCTTAGGAGGGGGTCTGTACCAAGAGACCCAGTACTTC. This sequence encodes CASSLGGGLYQETQYF. The chain joins TRBV11-1 to TRBJ2-5, with D possibly matching TRBD1 (6 bases). The germline gives CDR1 SGHAT, CDR2 FQDESV (reference sequence). There are 16 residues in the CDR3. V was trimmed by 1 base and J by 0 bases, leaving 12 bases between them. Using reference TRBV11-1 and TRBJ2-5 for the parts outside the CDR3, the full variable domain is EAEVAQSPRYKITEKSQAVAFWCDPISGHATLYWYRQILGQGPELLVQFQDESVVDDSQLPKDRFSAERLKGVDSTLKIQPAELGDSAMYLCASSLGGGLYQETQYFGPGTRLLVL.

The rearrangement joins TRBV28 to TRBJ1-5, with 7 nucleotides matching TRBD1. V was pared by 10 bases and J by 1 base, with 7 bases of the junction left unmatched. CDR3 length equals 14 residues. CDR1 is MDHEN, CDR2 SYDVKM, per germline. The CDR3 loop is CATQGVVSNQPQHF. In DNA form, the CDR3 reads TGTGCCACTCAGGGGGTTGTAAGCAATCAGCCCCAGCATTTT.

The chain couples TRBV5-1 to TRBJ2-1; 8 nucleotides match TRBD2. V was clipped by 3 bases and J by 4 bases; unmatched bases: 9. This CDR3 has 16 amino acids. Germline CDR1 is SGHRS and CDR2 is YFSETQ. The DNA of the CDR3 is TGCGCCAGCAGCTACGCCCCAGCGGGGGCTTACAATGAGCAGTTCTTC. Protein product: CASSYAPAGAYNEQFF.

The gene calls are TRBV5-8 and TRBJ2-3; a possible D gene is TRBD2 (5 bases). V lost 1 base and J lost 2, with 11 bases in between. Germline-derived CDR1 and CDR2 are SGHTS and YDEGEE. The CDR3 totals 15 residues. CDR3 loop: CASSLYRGNTDTQYF. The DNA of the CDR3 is TGTGCCAGCAGCTTGTACCGGGGAAACACAGATACGCAGTATTTT.

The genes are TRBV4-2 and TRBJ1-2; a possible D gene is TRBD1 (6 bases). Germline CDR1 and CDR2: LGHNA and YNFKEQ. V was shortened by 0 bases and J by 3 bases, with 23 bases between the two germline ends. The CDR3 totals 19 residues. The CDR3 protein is CASSQDLNKGGISYYGYTF. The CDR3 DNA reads TGTGCCAGCAGCCAAGATCTAAATAAGGGGGGGATTTCGTACTATGGCTACACCTTC.

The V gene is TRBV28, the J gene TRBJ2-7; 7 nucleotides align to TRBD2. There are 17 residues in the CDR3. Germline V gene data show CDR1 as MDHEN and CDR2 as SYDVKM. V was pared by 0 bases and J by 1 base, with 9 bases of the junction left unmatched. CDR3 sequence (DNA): TGTGCCAGCAGTTTATGGGGCGGGCGGCGGGAGTCCTACGAGCAGTACTTC. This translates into CASSLWGGRRESYEQYF.

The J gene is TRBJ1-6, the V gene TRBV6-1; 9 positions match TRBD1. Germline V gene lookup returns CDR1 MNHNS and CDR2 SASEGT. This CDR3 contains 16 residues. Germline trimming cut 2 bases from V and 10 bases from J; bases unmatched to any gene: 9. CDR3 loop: CASSELGTGFNSPLHF. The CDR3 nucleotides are TGTGCCAGCAGTGAATTGGGGACAGGGTTCAACTCACCCCTCCACTTT.

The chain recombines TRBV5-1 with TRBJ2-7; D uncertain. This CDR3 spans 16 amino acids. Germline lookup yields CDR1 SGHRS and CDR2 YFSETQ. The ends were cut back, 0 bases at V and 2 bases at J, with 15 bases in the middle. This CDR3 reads CASSLGPKETPYEQYF. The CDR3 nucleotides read TGCGCCAGCAGCTTGGGACCCAAAGAGACACCCTACGAGCAGTACTTC.

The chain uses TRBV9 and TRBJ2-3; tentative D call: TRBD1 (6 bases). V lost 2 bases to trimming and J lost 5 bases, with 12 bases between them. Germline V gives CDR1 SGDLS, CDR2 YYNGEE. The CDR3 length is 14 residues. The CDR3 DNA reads TGTGCCAGCAGCGTGTCTGGGGGCGGAGATACGCAGTATTTT. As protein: CASSVSGGGDTQYF.

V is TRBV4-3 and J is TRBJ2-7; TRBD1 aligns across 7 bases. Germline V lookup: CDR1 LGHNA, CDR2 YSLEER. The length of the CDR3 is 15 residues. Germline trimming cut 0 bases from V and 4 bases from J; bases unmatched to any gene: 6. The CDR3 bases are TGCGCCAGCAGCCAAGATTTGAAGGGGGCGTACGAGCAGTACTTC. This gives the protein CASSQDLKGAYEQYF.